Below are 29 T cell receptor beta chains sequenced from a single sample in a study of early T cells in non-severe SARS-CoV-2 infection. TCRdb itself ran the 5' RACE reads through MiXCR, one entry per CDR3 protein. The sample has about 27,000 distinct CDR3 sequences; around 3% are singletons. Sequencing was performed on whole blood. The receptors derive from an adult who was a healthcare worker with PCR-confirmed SARS-CoV-2 infection or an uninfected control (not recorded which).

This clonotype was detected many times. The CDR3 protein is CASGLVPRGGLRSQSSGNTIYF. For the CDR3, the DNA is TGTGCTAGTGGTTTGGTTCCAAGGGGAGGGTTAAGGTCTCAAAGCTCTGGAAACACCATATATTTT. The rearrangement joins TRBV12-5 to TRBJ1-3; D might be TRBD1 (5 bases). This CDR3 has 22 residues. The V gene's germline CDR1 is LGHNT and CDR2 FRNRAP. Trimming pared 0 bases from V and 0 bases from J, leaving 27 bases between.

The table lists this clonotype with many counts. J is TRBJ2-5 and V is TRBV18, with D maybe TRBD1 (5 bases). The V gene lost 8 bases and the J gene lost 5 bases, with 12 bases spanning the gap. In germline, CDR1 is KGHSH, CDR2 LQKENI. The length of the CDR3 is 12 residues. Here the CDR3 DNA reads TGTGCCAGCCGACAGTCAGGCGAGACCCAGTACTTC. It codes for CASRQSGETQYF.

A single count supports this clonotype. The junction differs from germline at one of its ends, possibly a read error. The chain joins TRBV10-1 to TRBJ2-2; D might be TRBD1 (6 bases). Per the germline V gene, CDR1 is WNHNN and CDR2 is SYGVQD (reference sequence). The CDR3 consists of 14 residues. The CDR3 region is CANSPGTNTGELFF. The CDR3 bases are TGCGCCAACAGTCCCGGGACAAACACCGGGGAGCTGTTTTTC.

Sample share makes this clonotype medium-sized. The rearrangement uses TRBV12-3 or TRBV12-4 and TRBJ2-7; TRBD1 is a possible D gene (7 bases). The CDR3 is 13 amino acids. V was clipped by 5 bases and J by 6 bases, with 14 bases between them. The CDR3 loop reads CASSAYRGGEQYV. The CDR3 DNA reads TGTGCCAGCAGTGCCTACAGGGGAGGCGAGCAGTACGTC.

By its share, this clonotype is medium-sized (0.01 to 0.1%). The chain has TRBV20-1 and TRBJ2-3, with D tentatively TRBD1 or TRBD2 (6 bases each). Trimming took 0 bases from V and 2 from J, leaving 12 bases between them. The CDR3 totals 15 residues. CDR1 is DFQATT and CDR2 is SNEGSKA in the germline V gene (reference sequence). CDR3 DNA sequence: TGCAGTGCTAGAGATCCCCGGGGGCCCACAGATACGCAGTATTTT. Translation gives CSARDPRGPTDTQYF.

This clonotype was detected many times. The rearrangement uses TRBV19 and TRBJ1-5; D is possibly TRBD1 (5 bases). The CDR3 is made up of 16 amino acids. The germline CDR1 and CDR2 sequences are LNHDA and SQIVND (reference sequence). Trimming cost V 3 bases and J 2 bases, with 14 bases left between them. The CDR3 DNA is TGTGCCAGTAGTATCCCAGGGAATAGCGGCAATCAGCCCCAGCATTTT. It translates to CASSIPGNSGNQPQHF.

There are a few counts of this clonotype. The J gene is TRBJ1-6, the V gene TRBV28, with TRBD1 as a possible D gene (5 bases). The CDR3 covers 15 residues. Trimming stripped 4 bases from V and 6 bases from J, with 13 bases between. The germline gives CDR1 MDHEN, CDR2 SYDVKM. CDR3 nucleotides: TGTGCCAGCAGTTCGTCCGGGACGCGTAATTCACCCCTCCACTTT. Its protein is CASSSSGTRNSPLHF.

Relative to its sample, this clonotype is medium-sized. This rearrangement joins TRBV10-1 to TRBJ1-3; D is perhaps TRBD1 (5 bases). This CDR3 has 14 residues. CDR1 and CDR2 from the germline V gene are WNHNN and SYGVQD (reference sequence). The V end was cut by 3 bases, the J end by 2 bases, with 8 bases between. CDR3 nucleotide sequence: TGCGCCAGCAGTGACGGGGCCACTGGAAACACCATATATTTT. This codes for CASSDGATGNTIYF.

This clonotype has ten or more counts. The chain joins TRBV18 to TRBJ1-1, with 9 nucleotides matching TRBD1. CDR1 is KGHSH and CDR2 is LQKENI in the germline V gene. CDR3 length equals 15 residues. The J segment lost 0 bases and the V segment lost 8 bases, leaving 7 bases of the junction unmatched. The CDR3 here is CASLQDRGMNTEAFF. Written as DNA, the CDR3 is TGTGCCAGCCTACAGGACAGGGGAATGAACACTGAAGCTTTCTTT.

The chain employs TRBV6-5 and TRBJ2-7; 8 bases map to TRBD1. The ends lost 2 bases at V and 9 bases at J; junction bases unmatched: 6. Germline-derived CDR1 and CDR2 are MNHEY and SVGAGI. The CDR3 consists of 13 residues. The CDR3 DNA follows: TGTGCCAGCAGTTACGGACAGGGCTCGGCGCAGTACGTC. It specifies CASSYGQGSAQYV.

At least ten counts were recorded for this clonotype. The chain joins TRBV7-2 to TRBJ2-1, with a tentative D call TRBD2 (6 bases). CDR1 SGHTA and CDR2 FQGNSA come from the germline V gene. This CDR3 is built from 15 residues. V lost 4 bases and J 6 bases, leaving 16 bases between the germline ends. CDR3 residues: CASSSAVTSSNEQFF. CDR3 sequence (DNA): TGTGCCAGCAGCTCGGCCGTTACTAGCAGCAATGAGCAGTTCTTC.

This clonotype was found many times. This sequence joins TRBV10-2 and TRBJ1-1; D gene ambiguous. The ends were cut back, 6 bases at V and 5 bases at J, with 16 bases in the middle. Germline loops: CDR1 WSHSY, CDR2 SAAADI. This CDR3 contains 14 residues. CDR3 nucleotide sequence: TGCGCCAGCAGAGGAGGTTGGGGAGGAACTGAAGCTTTCTTT. This codes for CASRGGWGGTEAFF.

Sample share makes this clonotype medium-sized (0.01 to 0.1%). The rearrangement joins TRBV29-1 to TRBJ2-5; 8 bases agree with TRBD2. Germline assignment: CDR1 SQVTM and CDR2 ANQGSEA. This CDR3 contains 15 residues. Unmatched junction bases numbered 15, after V lost 7 bases and J lost 5 bases. CDR3 region: CSARAGEIPGETQYF. For the CDR3, the DNA is TGCAGCGCTAGAGCGGGGGAAATCCCTGGGGAGACCCAGTACTTC.

This clonotype was recorded many times. The chain joins TRBV5-6 to TRBJ2-7; D is uncertain. Germline V gene sequence: CDR1 SGHDT, CDR2 YYEEEE. The V and J ends lost 1 base and 3 bases respectively, with 8 bases between them. This CDR3 contains 13 residues. Here the CDR3 reads CASSLKRLYEQYV. CDR3 nucleotides: TGTGCCAGCAGCTTGAAGCGTCTCTACGAGCAGTACGTC.

This clonotype was seen at least ten times. V and J are TRBV10-3 and TRBJ2-2, with TRBD1 as a possible D gene (5 bases). CDR1 is ENHRY, CDR2 SYGVKD, per germline. The CDR3 is 11 amino acids. Trimming pared 10 bases from V and 3 bases from J, leaving 6 bases between. The CDR3 loop reads CATRDTGELFF. The CDR3 DNA follows: TGTGCCACCAGGGACACCGGGGAGCTGTTTTTT.

This clonotype showed up many times. The CDR3 protein is CASSLSDRAHTQPQHF. The CDR3 bases are TGTGCCAGCAGCTTGTCGGACAGGGCACACACTCAGCCCCAGCATTTT. The rearrangement uses TRBV5-6 and TRBJ1-5; TRBD1 aligns across 8 bases. Germline CDR1 and CDR2: SGHDT and YYEEEE. Trimming removed 1 base from V and 6 bases from J; junction bases left unmatched: 9. The length of the CDR3 is 16 residues.

In this sample, this clonotype turned up many times. This sequence joins TRBV12-5 and TRBJ1-1; D gene uncertain. The CDR3 has 18 residues. Per the germline V gene, CDR1 is LGHNT and CDR2 is FRNRAP. V shed 0 bases and J shed 2 bases, with 19 bases lying between them. The CDR3 region is CASGLVMAALLINTEAFF. The CDR3 nucleotides read TGTGCTAGTGGTTTGGTAATGGCAGCTTTACTTATAAACACTGAAGCTTTCTTT.

This clonotype appeared many times. The chain couples TRBV7-8 to TRBJ1-5; D is unresolved. Trimming removed 0 bases from V and 0 bases from J, with 6 bases in between. CDR1 and CDR2 from the germline V gene are SGHVS and FQNEAQ. The length of the CDR3 is 15 residues. CDR3 sequence: CASSLAAGSNQPQHF. The CDR3 coding sequence is TGTGCCAGCAGCTTAGCAGCGGGTAGCAATCAGCCCCAGCATTTT. Combining the CDR3 with reference TRBV7-8 and TRBJ1-5 gives the whole variable domain GAGVSQSPRYKVAKRGQDVALRCDPISGHVSLFWYQQALGQGPEFLTYFQNEAQLDKSGLPSDRFFAERPEGSVSTLKIQRTQQEDSAVYLCASSLAAGSNQPQHFGDGTRLSIL.

This clonotype was observed many times. The chain links TRBV28 to TRBJ1-2; D remains ambiguous. The CDR3 loop spans 12 amino acids. Trimming removed 4 bases from V and 8 bases from J, with 11 bases in between. Per the germline V gene, CDR1 is MDHEN and CDR2 is SYDVKM. The CDR3 reads CASSYTFGGYTF. CDR3 bases: TGTGCCAGCAGTTATACTTTCGGGGGCTACACCTTC.

This clonotype was recorded at least ten times. The rearrangement uses TRBV18 and TRBJ2-5; tentatively, D is TRBD2 (6 bases). Germline V gene data show CDR1 as KGHSH and CDR2 as LQKENI. Trimming shortened V by 5 bases and J by 3 bases, and 7 bases separated the two germline ends. The CDR3 contains 12 residues. The CDR3 region has the DNA TGTGCCAGCTCAATAGCGGAAGAGACCCAGTACTTC. This sequence encodes CASSIAEETQYF. Looking up the rest from reference TRBV18 and TRBJ2-5 gives the full variable domain: NAGVMQNPRHLVRRRGQEARLRCSPMKGHSHVYWYRQLPEEGLKFMVYLQKENIIDESGMPKERFSAEFPKEGPSILRIQQVVRGDSAAYFCASSIAEETQYFGPGTRLLVL.

This clonotype was detected many times. The chain joins TRBV20-1 to TRBJ2-3; D is uncertain. Per the germline V gene, CDR1 is DFQATT and CDR2 is SNEGSKA (reference sequence). The V and J ends lost 6 bases and 5 bases respectively, with 15 bases between them. The CDR3 totals 13 residues. The CDR3 bases are TGCAGTGCATTGGAGAAAACAATAGATACGCAGTATTTT. Amino acids: CSALEKTIDTQYF.

This clonotype has a count of ten or more. The chain couples TRBV20-1 to TRBJ1-1; 7 nucleotides line up with TRBD1. With V trimmed by 6 bases and J by 5 bases, 6 bases remained unmatched. Germline loops: CDR1 DFQATT, CDR2 SNEGSKA (reference sequence). The CDR3 runs 12 residues. Written as DNA, the CDR3 is TGCAGTGCCCAACAGGGGAGGACTGAAGCTTTCTTT. Translated: CSAQQGRTEAFF.

Many counts were recorded for this clonotype. This sequence joins TRBV20-1 and TRBJ1-5, with 7 bases fitting TRBD1. J lost 0 bases, V lost 3 bases, and 14 bases had no gene match. The germline V gene has CDR1 DFQATT and CDR2 SNEGSKA (reference sequence). The CDR3 loop spans 18 amino acids. The CDR3 region has the DNA TGCAGTGCTAGTCTTCTTGGGGGGGCAGGGGGTAGCAATCAGCCCCAGCATTTT. It is translated as CSASLLGGAGGSNQPQHF.

This clonotype was seen ten or more times. The chain joins TRBV19 to TRBJ2-2; TRBD2 agrees at 7 bases. The V gene's germline CDR1 is LNHDA and CDR2 SQIVND (reference sequence). V trimming: 3 bases; J trimming: 4 bases; junction bases outside the gene matches: 2. The CDR3 contains 14 residues. The CDR3 nucleotides read TGTGCCAGTAGTATGCGGGAGCCCACCGGGGAGCTGTTTTTT. Amino acid sequence: CASSMREPTGELFF.

Many counts were recorded for this clonotype. CDR3 DNA: TGCAGTGCTAGAGATAGTAGTAGCGGGAAAAAAGAGACCCAGTACTTC. It yields the protein CSARDSSSGKKETQYF. V is TRBV20-1 and J is TRBJ2-5, with 8 positions matching TRBD2. The germline V gene encodes CDR1 DFQATT and CDR2 SNEGSKA (reference sequence). V was pared by 0 bases and J by 3 bases, with 9 bases of the junction left unmatched. The CDR3 length is 16 residues.

This clonotype has a count of ten or more. The genes are TRBV5-1 and TRBJ2-3, with TRBD2 identical over 10 bases. The germline V gene has CDR1 SGHRS and CDR2 YFSETQ. V shed 5 bases, J shed 1 base, and the junction held 7 bases outside the gene matches. This CDR3 comprises 16 residues. The CDR3 reads CASRQSGGAGTDTQYF. CDR3 nucleotide sequence: TGCGCCAGCAGACAAAGCGGGGGGGCCGGCACAGATACGCAGTATTTT. Combining the CDR3 with reference TRBV5-1 and TRBJ2-3 gives the whole variable domain KAGVTQTPRYLIKTRGQQVTLSCSPISGHRSVSWYQQTPGQGLQFLFEYFSETQRNKGNFPGRFSGRQFSNSRSEMNVSTLELGDSALYLCASRQSGGAGTDTQYFGPGTRLTVL.

The table lists this clonotype with many counts. The chain is built from TRBV6-5 and TRBJ1-5; TRBD1 is a possible D gene (5 bases). Germline V CDR1 and CDR2: MNHEY, SVGAGI. The germline V and J ends were trimmed by 5 bases and 4 bases, with 9 bases remaining between them. There are 13 residues in the CDR3. In DNA form, the CDR3 reads TGTGCCAGCAGTCGACAGCTGAATCAGCCCCAGCATTTT. Protein sequence: CASSRQLNQPQHF.

A word on this clonotype: A read error may be the cause here, since a much bigger clone is one base away. The gene calls are TRBV29-1 and TRBJ2-3, with 8 positions matching TRBD1. The CDR3 has 13 residues. Germline V gene lookup returns CDR1 SQVTM and CDR2 ANQGSEA. The J segment lost 6 bases and the V segment lost 5 bases, leaving 7 bases of the junction unmatched. The CDR3 spells CSVNQGAADTQYF. The DNA for the CDR3 is TGCAGCGTTAATCAGGGGGCAGCGGATACGCAGTATTTT.

This clonotype has a count of ten or more. The rearrangement joins TRBV6-6 to TRBJ1-2, with TRBD1 identical over 11 bases. The CDR3 is 15 amino acids. CDR1 MNHNY and CDR2 SVGAGI come from the germline V gene (reference sequence). The ends lost 5 bases at V and 1 base at J; junction bases unmatched: 3. CDR3 DNA sequence: TGTGCCAGCAGTCAGGGACAGGGGGGTAACTATGGCTACACCTTC. It encodes CASSQGQGGNYGYTF.